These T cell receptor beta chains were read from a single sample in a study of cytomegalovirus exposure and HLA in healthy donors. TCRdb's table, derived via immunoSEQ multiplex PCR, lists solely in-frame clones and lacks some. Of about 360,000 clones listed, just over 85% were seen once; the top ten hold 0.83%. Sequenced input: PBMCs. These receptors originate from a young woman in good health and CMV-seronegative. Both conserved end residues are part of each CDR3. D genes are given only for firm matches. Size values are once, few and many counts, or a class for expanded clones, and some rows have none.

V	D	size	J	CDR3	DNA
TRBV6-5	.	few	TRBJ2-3	CASSYGGRAGDTQYF	TGTGCCAGCAGTTACGGCGGCAGGGCAGGGGATACGCAGTATTTT
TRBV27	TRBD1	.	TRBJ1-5	CASRFAGTGYQPQHF	TGTGCCAGCAGATTTGCCGGGACAGGTTATCAGCCCCAGCATTTT
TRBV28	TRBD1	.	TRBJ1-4	CACRTGGYEKLFF	TGTGCCTGCCGGACAGGGGGCTATGAAAAACTGTTTTTT
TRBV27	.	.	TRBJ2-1	CASRIAGFSEQFF	TGTGCCAGCAGGATCGCGGGGTTCAGTGAGCAGTTCTTC
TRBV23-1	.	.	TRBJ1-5	CASSHHGGGWSNQPQHF	TGCGCCAGCAGTCATCACGGGGGGGGCTGGAGCAATCAGCCCCAGCATTTT
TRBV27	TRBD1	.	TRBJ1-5	CASSFDRVNQPQHF	TGTGCCAGCAGTTTCGACAGGGTAAATCAGCCCCAGCATTTT
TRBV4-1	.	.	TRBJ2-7	CASSQEPGSSYEQYF	TGCGCCAGCAGCCAAGAACCGGGGAGCTCCTACGAGCAGTACTTC
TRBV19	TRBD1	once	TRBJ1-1	CATGTVNTEAFF	TGTGCGACGGGGACAGTAAACACTGAAGCTTTCTTT
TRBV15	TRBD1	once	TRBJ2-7	CATSRQTGGGYEQYF	TGTGCCACCAGCAGACAGACAGGGGGGGGCTACGAGCAGTACTTC
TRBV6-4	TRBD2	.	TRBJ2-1	CASRSAGGIYNEQFF	TGTGCCAGCAGATCAGCGGGGGGAATTTACAATGAGCAGTTCTTC
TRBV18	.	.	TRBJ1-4	CASSPVTGTSEKLFF	TGTGCCAGCTCACCAGTCACAGGAACCTCGGAAAAACTGTTTTTT
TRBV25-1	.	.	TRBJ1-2	CASSGLGGLLNGYTF	TGTGCCAGCAGTGGCTTGGGAGGATTGCTAAATGGCTACACCTTC
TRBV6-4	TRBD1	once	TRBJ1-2	CASSVGGTGNYGYTF	TGTGCCAGCAGTGTGGGGGGGACAGGGAACTATGGCTACACCTTC
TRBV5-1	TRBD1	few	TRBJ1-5	CASSLAGGGQPQHF	TGCGCCAGCAGCTTGGCAGGGGGCGGTCAGCCCCAGCATTTT
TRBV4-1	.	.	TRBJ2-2	CASSQEMFGRAGTGELFF	TGCGCCAGCAGCCAAGAGATGTTTGGCAGGGCGGGAACCGGGGAGCTGTTTTTT
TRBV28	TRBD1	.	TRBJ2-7	CASSLYPRRDRGLYEQYF	TGTGCCAGCAGTTTATACCCAAGACGGGACAGGGGGTTATACGAGCAGTACTTC
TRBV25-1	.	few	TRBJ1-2	CASSELDRFAGYTF	TGTGCCAGCAGTGAATTAGATCGGTTTGCGGGCTACACCTTC
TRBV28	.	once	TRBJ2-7	CASSPRHPWDNEQYF	TGTGCCAGCAGCCCCCGACACCCCTGGGACAACGAGCAGTACTTC
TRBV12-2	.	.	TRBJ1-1	CASRLPGGWNTEAFF	TGTGCAAGTCGCTTGCCAGGGGGATGGAACACTGAAGCTTTCTTT
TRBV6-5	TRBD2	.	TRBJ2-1	CASSYGGRSYNEQFF	TGTGCCAGCAGTTATGGCGGGAGATCCTACAATGAGCAGTTCTTC
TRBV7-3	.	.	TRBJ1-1	CASSLRATEAFF	TGTGCCAGCAGCCTCAGGGCCACTGAAGCTTTCTTT
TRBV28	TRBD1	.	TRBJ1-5	CASSHRGAGNQPQHF	TGTGCCAGCAGCCACAGGGGAGCGGGCAATCAGCCCCAGCATTTT
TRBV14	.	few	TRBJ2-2	CASSPTANTGELFF	TGTGCCAGCAGCCCGACTGCCAACACCGGGGAGCTGTTTTTT
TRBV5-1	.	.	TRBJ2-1	CASSLDTGSSYNEQFF	TGCGCCAGCAGCTTGGACACTGGGAGCTCCTACAATGAGCAGTTCTTC
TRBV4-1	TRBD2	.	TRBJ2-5	CASSQEGVSGGDLQETQYF	TGCGCCAGCAGCCAAGAAGGAGTCAGCGGGGGGGATTTACAAGAGACCCAGTACTTC
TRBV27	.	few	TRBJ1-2	CASSLYHGEGYTF	TGTGCCAGCAGTTTATATCACGGAGAGGGCTACACCTTC
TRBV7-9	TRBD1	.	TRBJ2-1	CASSGQGEAYNEQFF	TGTGCCAGCAGCGGACAGGGGGAGGCATACAATGAGCAGTTCTTC
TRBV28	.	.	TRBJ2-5	CASSLELPGGETQYF	TGTGCCAGCAGTTTAGAGCTTCCCGGGGGAGAGACCCAGTACTTC
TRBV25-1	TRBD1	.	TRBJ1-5	CASRWCLRQGKYQPQHF	TGTGCCAGCAGGTGGTGTCTGAGACAGGGGAAATATCAGCCCCAGCATTTT
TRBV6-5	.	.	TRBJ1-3	CATLKSSGNTIYF	TGTGCCACCTTGAAGAGCTCTGGAAACACCATATATTTT
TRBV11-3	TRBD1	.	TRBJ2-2	CASSFRDRPTGELFF	TGTGCCAGCAGCTTCCGGGACAGACCCACCGGGGAGCTGTTTTTT
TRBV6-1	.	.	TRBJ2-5	CASIPRESGEQYF	TGTGCCAGCATCCCCCGGGAGTCCGGAGAGCAGTACTTC
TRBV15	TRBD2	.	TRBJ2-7	CATSRDGRPPYEQYF	TGTGCCACCAGCAGAGACGGGAGGCCCCCCTACGAGCAGTACTTC
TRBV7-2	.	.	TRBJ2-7	CASSLSAGETYEQYF	TGTGCCAGCAGCTTATCGGCAGGGGAAACCTACGAGCAGTACTTC